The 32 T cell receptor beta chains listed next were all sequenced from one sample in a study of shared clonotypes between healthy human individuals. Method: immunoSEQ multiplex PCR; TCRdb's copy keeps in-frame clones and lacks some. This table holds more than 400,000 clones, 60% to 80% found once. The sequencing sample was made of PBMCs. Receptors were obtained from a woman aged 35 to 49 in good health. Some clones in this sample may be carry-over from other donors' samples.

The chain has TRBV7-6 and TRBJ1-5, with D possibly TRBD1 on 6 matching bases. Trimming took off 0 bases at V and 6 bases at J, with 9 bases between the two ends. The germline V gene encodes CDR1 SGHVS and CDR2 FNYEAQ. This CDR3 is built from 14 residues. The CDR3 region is CASSLAGTSQPQHF. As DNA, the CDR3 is TGTGCCAGCAGCTTAGCGGGGACATCTCAGCCCCAGCATTTT. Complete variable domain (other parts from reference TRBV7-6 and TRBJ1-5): GAGVSQSPRYKVTKRGQDVALRCDPISGHVSLYWYRQALGQGPEFLTYFNYEAQQDKSGLPNDRFSAERPEGSISTLTIQRTEQRDSAMYRCASSLAGTSQPQHFGDGTRLSIL.

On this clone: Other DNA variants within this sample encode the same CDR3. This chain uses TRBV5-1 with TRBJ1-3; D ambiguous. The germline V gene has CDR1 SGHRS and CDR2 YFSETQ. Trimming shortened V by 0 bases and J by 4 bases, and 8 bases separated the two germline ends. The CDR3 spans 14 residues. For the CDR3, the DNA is TGCGCCAGCAGCTTGGAAGGCTCGGGAAACACCATATATTTT. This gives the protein CASSLEGSGNTIYF.

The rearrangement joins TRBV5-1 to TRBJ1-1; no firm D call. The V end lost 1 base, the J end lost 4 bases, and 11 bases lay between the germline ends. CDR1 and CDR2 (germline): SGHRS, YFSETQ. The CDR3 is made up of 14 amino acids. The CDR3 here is CASSLRTYGTEAFF. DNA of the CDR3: TGCGCCAGCAGCTTGAGGACTTACGGCACTGAAGCTTTCTTT.

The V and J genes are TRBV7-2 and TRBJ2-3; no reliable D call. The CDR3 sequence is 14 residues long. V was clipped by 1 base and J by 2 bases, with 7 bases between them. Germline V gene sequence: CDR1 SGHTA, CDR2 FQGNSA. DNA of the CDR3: TGTGCCAGCAGCTTAGGGAGATTCACAGATACGCAGTATTTT. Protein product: CASSLGRFTDTQYF.

The CDR3 bases are TGTGCCAGCAGCCTCGAAAGCGGGAGGGTGCAAGAGACCCAGTACTTC. It is translated as CASSLESGRVQETQYF. This chain links TRBV2 with TRBJ2-5, with 10 bases matching TRBD2. The length of the CDR3 is 16 residues. Per the germline V gene, CDR1 is SNHLY and CDR2 is FYNNEI. The ends lost 6 bases at V and 2 bases at J; junction bases unmatched: 9.

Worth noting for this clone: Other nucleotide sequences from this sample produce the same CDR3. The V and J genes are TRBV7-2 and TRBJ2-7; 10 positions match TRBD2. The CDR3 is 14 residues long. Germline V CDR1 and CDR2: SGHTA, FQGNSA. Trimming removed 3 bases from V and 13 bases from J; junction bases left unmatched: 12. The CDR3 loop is CASSLRTSGLGAYF. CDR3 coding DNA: TGTGCCAGCAGCTTGAGGACTAGCGGACTTGGGGCATACTTC. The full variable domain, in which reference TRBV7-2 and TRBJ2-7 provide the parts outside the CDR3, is GAGVSQSPSNKVTEKGKDVELRCDPISGHTALYWYRQSLGQGLEFLIYFQGNSAPDKSGLPSDRFSAERTGGSVSTLTIQRTQQEDSAVYLCASSLRTSGLGAYFGPGTRLTVT.

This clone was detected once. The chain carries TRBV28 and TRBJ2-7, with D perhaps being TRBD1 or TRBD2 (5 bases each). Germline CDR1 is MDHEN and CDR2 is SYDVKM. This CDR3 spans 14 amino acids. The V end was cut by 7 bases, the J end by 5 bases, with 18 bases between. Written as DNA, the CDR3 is TGTGCCAGCATCCACACGGGGCAGTTTCACGAGCAGTACTTC. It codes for CASIHTGQFHEQYF. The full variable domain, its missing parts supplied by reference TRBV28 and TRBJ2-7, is DVKVTQSSRYLVKRTGEKVFLECVQDMDHENMFWYRQDPGLGLRLIYFSYDVKMKEKGDIPEGYSVSREKKERFSLILESASTNQTSMYLCASIHTGQFHEQYFGPGTRLTVT.

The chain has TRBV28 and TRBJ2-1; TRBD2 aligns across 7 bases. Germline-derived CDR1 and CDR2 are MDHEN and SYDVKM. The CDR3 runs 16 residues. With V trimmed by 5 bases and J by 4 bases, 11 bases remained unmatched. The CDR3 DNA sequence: TGTGCCAGCAGTCCCACCTGGGAGGGCCCATACAATGAGCAGTTCTTC. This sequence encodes CASSPTWEGPYNEQFF.

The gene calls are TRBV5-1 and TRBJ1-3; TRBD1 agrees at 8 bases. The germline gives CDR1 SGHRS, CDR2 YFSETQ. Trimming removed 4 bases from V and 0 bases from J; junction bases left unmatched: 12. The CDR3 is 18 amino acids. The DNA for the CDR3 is TGCGCCAGCAGCCGTGGACGGACAGGGTCCCCCTCTGGAAACACCATATATTTT. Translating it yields CASSRGRTGSPSGNTIYF.

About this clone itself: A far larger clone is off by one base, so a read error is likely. CDR3 in amino acids: CASSPAPLTDTQYF. The CDR3 bases are TGTGCCAGCAGCCCCGCCCCCCTAACAGATACGCAGTATTTT. This chain uses TRBV9 with TRBJ2-3; D is uncertain. Germline-derived CDR1 and CDR2 are SGDLS and YYNGEE. With 4 bases removed from V and 3 bases from J, the gap between germline ends came to 12 bases. This CDR3 has 14 residues.

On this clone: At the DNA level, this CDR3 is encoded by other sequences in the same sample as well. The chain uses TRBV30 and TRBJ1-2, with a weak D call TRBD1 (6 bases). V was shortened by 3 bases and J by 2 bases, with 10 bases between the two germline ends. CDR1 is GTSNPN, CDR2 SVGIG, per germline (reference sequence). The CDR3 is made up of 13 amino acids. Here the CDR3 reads CAWSLQGNYGYTF. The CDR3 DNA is TGTGCCTGGAGCCTCCAGGGGAACTATGGCTACACCTTC.

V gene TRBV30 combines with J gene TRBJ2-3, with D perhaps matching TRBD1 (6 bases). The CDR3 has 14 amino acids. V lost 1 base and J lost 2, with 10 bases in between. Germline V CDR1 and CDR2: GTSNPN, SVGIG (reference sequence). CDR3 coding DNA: TGTGCCTGGAGTGCCGGACAGAACACAGATACGCAGTATTTT. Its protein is CAWSAGQNTDTQYF. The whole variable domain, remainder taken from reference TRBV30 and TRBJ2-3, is SQTIHQWPATLVQPVGSPLSLECTVEGTSNPNLYWYRQAAGRGLQLLFYSVGIGQISSEVPQNLSASRPQDRQFILSSKKLLLSDSGFYLCAWSAGQNTDTQYFGPGTRLTVL.

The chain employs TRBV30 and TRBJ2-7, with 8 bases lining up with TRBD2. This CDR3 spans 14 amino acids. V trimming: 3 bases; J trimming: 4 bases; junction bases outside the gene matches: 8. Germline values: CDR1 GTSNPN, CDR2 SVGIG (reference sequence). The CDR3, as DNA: TGTGCCTGGAGGGCCCCGGGACTAGTGTACGAGCAGTACTTC. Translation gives CAWRAPGLVYEQYF.

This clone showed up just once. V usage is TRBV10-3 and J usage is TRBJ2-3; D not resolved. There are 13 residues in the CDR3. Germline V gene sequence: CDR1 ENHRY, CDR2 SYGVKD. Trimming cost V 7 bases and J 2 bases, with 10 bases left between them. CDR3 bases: TGTGCCATCAATCTAGGGAACACAGATACGCAGTATTTT. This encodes CAINLGNTDTQYF.

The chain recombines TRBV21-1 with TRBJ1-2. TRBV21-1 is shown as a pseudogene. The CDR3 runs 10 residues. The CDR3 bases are TGTGCCAGCAGCCCAAAGTCGCGAGACTTC. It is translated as CASSPKSRDF.

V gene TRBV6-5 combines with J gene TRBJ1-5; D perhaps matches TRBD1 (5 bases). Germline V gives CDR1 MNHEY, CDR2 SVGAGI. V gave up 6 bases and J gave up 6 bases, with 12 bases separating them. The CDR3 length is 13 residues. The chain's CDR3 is CASRPLGGQPQHF. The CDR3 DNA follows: TGTGCCAGCAGACCCCTCGGGGGTCAGCCCCAGCATTTT.

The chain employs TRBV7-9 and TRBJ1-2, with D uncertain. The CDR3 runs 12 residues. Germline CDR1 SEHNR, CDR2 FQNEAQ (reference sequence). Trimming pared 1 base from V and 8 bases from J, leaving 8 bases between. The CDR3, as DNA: TGTGCCAGCAGCTTAGATGGGGTCGGCTACACCTTC. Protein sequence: CASSLDGVGYTF.

CDR3 amino acids: CASSYRAGHFTDTQYF. The CDR3, as DNA: TGTGCCAGCAGTTATCGAGCGGGACATTTCACAGATACGCAGTATTTT. The V and J genes are TRBV28 and TRBJ2-3, with D possibly TRBD2 on 7 matching bases. This CDR3 comprises 16 residues. V was trimmed by 4 bases and J by 2 bases, leaving 16 bases between them. The germline gives CDR1 MDHEN, CDR2 SYDVKM.

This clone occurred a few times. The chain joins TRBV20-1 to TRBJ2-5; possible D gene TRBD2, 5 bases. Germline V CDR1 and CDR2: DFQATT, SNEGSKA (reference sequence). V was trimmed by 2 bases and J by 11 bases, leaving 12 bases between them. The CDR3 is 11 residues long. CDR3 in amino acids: CSARSGSEQYF. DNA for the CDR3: TGCAGTGCTAGAAGCGGAAGTGAGCAGTACTTC.

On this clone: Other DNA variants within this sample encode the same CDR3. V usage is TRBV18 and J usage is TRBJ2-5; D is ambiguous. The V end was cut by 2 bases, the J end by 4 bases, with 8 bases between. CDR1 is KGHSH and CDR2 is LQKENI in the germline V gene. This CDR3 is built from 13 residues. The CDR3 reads CASSPGLGETQYF. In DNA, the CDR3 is TGTGCCAGCTCACCAGGGTTAGGAGAGACCCAGTACTTC.

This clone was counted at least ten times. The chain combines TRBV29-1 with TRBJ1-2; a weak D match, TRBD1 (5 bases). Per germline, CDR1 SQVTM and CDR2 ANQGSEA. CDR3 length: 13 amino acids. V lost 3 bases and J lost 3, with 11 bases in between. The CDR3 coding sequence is TGCAGCGTTGACGCAGGGAAGTACTATGGCTACACCTTC. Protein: CSVDAGKYYGYTF.

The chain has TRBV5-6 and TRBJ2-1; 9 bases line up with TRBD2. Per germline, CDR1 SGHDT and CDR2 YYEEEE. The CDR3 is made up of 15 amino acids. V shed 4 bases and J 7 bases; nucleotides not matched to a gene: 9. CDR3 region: CASSRGSGRSNEQFF. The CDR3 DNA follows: TGTGCCAGCAGCCGAGGTAGCGGGAGAAGTAATGAGCAGTTCTTC.

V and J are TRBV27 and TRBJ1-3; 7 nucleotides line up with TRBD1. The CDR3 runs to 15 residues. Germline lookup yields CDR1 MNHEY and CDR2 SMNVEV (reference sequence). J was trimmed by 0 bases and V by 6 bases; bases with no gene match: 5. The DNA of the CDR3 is TGTGCCAGCAGCGCCGACAGGGACTCTGGAAACACCATATATTTT. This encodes CASSADRDSGNTIYF.

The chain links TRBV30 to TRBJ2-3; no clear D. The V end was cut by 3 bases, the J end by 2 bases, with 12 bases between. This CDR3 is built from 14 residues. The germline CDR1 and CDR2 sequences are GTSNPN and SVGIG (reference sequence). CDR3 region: CAWRPYYSTDTQYF. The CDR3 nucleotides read TGTGCCTGGAGACCCTATTATTCCACAGATACGCAGTATTTT.

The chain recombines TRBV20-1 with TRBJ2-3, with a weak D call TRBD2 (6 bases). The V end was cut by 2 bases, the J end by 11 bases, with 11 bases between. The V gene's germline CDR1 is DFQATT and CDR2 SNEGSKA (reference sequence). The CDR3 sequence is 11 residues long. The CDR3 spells CSARTGGGQYF. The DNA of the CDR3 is TGCAGTGCTAGAACCGGGGGTGGGCAGTATTTT.

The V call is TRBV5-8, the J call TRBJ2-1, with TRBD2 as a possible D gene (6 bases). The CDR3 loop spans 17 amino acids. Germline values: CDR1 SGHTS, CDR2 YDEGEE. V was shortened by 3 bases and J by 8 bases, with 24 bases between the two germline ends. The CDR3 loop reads CASSWGTGTSYPDEQFF. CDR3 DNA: TGTGCCAGCAGCTGGGGGACCGGGACTTCTTATCCCGATGAGCAGTTCTTC.

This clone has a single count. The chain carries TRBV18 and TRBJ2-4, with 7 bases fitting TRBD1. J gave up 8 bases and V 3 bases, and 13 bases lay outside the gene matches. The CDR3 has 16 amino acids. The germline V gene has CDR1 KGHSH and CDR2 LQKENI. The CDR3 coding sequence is TGTGCCAGCTCACCGACAGGGAACCAAAAGGCAGACATTCAGTACTTC. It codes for CASSPTGNQKADIQYF.

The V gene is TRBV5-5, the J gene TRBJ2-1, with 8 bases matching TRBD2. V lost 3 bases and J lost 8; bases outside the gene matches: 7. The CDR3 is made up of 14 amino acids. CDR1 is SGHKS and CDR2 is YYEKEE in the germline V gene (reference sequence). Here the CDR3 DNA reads TGTGCCAGCAGCTCCCCGGGACTAGACGATGAGCAGTTCTTC. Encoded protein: CASSSPGLDDEQFF.

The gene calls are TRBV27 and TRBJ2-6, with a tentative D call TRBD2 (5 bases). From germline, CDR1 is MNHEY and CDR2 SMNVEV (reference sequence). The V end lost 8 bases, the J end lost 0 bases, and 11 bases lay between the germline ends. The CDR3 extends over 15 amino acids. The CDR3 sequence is CASAGISSGANVLTF. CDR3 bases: TGTGCCAGCGCCGGGATTTCCTCTGGGGCCAACGTCCTGACTTTC.

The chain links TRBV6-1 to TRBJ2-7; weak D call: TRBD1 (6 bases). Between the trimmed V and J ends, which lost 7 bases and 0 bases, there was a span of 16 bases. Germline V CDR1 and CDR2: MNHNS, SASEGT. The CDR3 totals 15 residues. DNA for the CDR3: TGTGCCAGCACCGCCACAGGGTTAAGCTCCTACGAGCAGTACTTC. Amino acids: CASTATGLSSYEQYF.

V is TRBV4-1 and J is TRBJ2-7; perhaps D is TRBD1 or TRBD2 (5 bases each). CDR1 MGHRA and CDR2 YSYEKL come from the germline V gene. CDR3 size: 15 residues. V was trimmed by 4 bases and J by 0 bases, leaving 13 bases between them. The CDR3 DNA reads TGCGCCAGCAGCCCAGGTCCCGGGGCCTCCTACGAGCAGTACTTC. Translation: CASSPGPGASYEQYF.

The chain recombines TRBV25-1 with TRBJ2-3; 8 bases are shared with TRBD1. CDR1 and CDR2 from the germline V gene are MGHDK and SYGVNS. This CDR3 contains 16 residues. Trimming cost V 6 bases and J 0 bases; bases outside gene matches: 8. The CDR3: CASSPGTGSSTDTQYF. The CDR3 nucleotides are TGTGCCAGCAGCCCCGGGACAGGTTCTAGCACAGATACGCAGTATTTT.